These 3 T cell receptor beta chains originate from one sample sequenced in a study of blood T cell repertoires in COVID-19. Sequenced by immunoSEQ multiplex PCR; TCRdb stores in-frame clones only, minus some. In the table there are over 65,000 clones, 65% to 90% of which are singletons. The sequencing input was peripheral blood. The receptors shown here come from a man aged 80 or over with COVID-19, enrolled during active disease.

The chain combines TRBV6-2 or TRBV6-3 with TRBJ1-6; unclear D gene. Germline V gene data show CDR1 as MNHEY and CDR2 as SVGEGT. V lost 4 bases to trimming and J lost 9 bases, with 7 bases between them. This CDR3 comprises 12 residues. Here the CDR3 DNA reads TGTGCCAGCAGTTTTTCGGGTTCACCCCTCCACTTT. This encodes CASSFSGSPLHF.

The CDR3 loop reads CASSFGTADSPLHF. DNA for the CDR3: TGTGCCAGCAGCTTCGGGACAGCCGATTCACCCCTCCACTTT. The chain recombines TRBV7-9 with TRBJ1-6; 7 bases map to TRBD1. The CDR3 length is 14 residues. J lost 8 bases, V lost 3 bases, and 4 bases had no gene match. Looked up from germline, CDR1 is SEHNR and CDR2 is FQNEAQ (reference sequence). The full variable domain, in which reference TRBV7-9 and TRBJ1-6 provide the parts outside the CDR3, is DTGVSQNPRHKITKRGQNVTFRCDPISEHNRLYWYRQTLGQGPEFLTYFQNEAQLEKSRLLSDRFSAERPKGSFSTLEIQRTEQGDSAMYLCASSFGTADSPLHFGNGTRLTVT.

This rearrangement joins TRBV3-1 (or the pseudogene TRBV3-2) to TRBJ2-1; no definite D call. V was cut by 1 base and J by 0 bases, with 7 bases left in between. The CDR3 loop spans 15 amino acids. From germline, CDR1 is LGHDT and CDR2 YNNKEL (reference sequence). CDR3 DNA: TGTGCCAGCAGCCAAGTACAGAGCTCCTACAATGAGCAGTTCTTC. This translates into CASSQVQSSYNEQFF.